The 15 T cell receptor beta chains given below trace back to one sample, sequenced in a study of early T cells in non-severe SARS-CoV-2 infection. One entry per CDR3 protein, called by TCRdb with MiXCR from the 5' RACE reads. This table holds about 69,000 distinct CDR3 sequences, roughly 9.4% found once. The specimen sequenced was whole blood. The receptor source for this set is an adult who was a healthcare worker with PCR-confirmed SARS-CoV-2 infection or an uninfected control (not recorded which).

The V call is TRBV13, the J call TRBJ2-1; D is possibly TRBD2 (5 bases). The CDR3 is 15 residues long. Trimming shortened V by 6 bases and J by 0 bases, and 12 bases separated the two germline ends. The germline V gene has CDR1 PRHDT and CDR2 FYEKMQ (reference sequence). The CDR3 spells CASSRSGTSYNEQFF. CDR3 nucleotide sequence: TGTGCCAGCAGTCGAAGCGGAACCTCCTACAATGAGCAGTTCTTC.

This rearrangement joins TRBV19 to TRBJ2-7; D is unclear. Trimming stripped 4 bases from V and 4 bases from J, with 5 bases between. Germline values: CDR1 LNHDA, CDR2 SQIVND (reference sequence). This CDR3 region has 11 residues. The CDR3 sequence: CASSTQYEQYF. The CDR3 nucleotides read TGTGCCAGTAGTACCCAATACGAGCAGTACTTC.

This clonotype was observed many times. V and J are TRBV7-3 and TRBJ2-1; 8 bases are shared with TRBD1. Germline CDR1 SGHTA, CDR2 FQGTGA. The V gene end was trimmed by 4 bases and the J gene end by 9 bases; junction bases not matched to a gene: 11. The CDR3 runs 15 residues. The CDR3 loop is CASSYGQGESGEQFF. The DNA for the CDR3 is TGTGCCAGCAGCTACGGACAGGGCGAGTCCGGTGAGCAGTTCTTC.

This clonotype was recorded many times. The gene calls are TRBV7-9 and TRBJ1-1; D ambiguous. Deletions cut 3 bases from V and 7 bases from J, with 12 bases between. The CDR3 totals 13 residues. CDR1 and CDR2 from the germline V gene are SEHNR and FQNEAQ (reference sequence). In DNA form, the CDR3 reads TGTGCCAGCAGCTTGGGTGGAAGAGTTGAAGCTTTCTTT. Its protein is CASSLGGRVEAFF.

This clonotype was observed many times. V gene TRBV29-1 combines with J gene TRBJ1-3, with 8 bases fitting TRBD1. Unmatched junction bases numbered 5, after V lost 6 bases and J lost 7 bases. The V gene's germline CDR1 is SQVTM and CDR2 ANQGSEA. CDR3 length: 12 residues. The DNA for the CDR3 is TGCAGCGTAACGACAGGGGCGAACACCATATATTTT. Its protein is CSVTTGANTIYF.

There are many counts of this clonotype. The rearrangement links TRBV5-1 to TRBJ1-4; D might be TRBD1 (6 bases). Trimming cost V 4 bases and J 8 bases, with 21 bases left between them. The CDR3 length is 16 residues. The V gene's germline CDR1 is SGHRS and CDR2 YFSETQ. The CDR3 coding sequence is TGCGCCAGCAGCGTTGGAACACAGGGCGGCGAGGAAAAACTGTTTTTT. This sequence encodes CASSVGTQGGEEKLFF.

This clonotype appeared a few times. In DNA form, the CDR3 reads TGTGCCAGCAGATCAGCTATAGCGACCCAAGATACAGATACGCAGTATTTT. Its translation is CASRSAIATQDTDTQYF. The chain combines TRBV6-2 or TRBV6-3 with TRBJ2-3; tentative D call: TRBD2 (5 bases). CDR1 is MNHEY and CDR2 is SVGEGT in the germline V gene. This CDR3 comprises 17 residues. The V end was cut by 6 bases, the J end by 3 bases, with 22 bases between.

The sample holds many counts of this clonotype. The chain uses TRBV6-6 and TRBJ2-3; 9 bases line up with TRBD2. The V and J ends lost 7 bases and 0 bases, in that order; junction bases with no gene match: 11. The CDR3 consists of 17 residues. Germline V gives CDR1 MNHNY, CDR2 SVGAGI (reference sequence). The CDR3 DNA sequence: TGTGCCAGCAAGTCCTCGGAGCGGGGGGTTAGCACAGATACGCAGTATTTT. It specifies CASKSSERGVSTDTQYF.

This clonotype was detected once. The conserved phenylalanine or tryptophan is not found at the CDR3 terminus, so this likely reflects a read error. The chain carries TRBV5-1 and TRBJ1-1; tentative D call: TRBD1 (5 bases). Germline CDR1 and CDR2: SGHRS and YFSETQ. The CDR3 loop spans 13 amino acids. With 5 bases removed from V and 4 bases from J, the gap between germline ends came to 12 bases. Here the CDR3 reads CASREGVITEAFL. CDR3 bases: TGCGCCAGCAGAGAAGGGGTGATCACTGAAGCTTTCTTA.

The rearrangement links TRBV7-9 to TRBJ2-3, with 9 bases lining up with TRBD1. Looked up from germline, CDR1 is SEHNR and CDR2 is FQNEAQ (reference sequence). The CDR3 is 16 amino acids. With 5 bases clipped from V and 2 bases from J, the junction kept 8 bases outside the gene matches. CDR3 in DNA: TGTGCCAGCAGCCAAAAACGGACAGGGGACACAGATACGCAGTATTTT. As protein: CASSQKRTGDTDTQYF.

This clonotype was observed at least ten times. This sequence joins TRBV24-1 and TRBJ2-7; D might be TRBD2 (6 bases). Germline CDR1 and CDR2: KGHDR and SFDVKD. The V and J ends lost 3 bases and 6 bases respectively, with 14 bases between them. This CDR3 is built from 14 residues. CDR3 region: CATSDPGGGGEQYF. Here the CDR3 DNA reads TGTGCCACCAGTGATCCCGGGGGAGGAGGCGAGCAGTACTTC.

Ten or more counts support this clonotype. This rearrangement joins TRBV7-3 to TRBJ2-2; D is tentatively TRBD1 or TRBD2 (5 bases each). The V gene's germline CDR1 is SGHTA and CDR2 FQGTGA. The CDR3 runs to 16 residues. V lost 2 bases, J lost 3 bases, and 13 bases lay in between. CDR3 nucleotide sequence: TGTGCCAGCAGCTTATCTCCCCCGGGACACACCGGGGAGCTGTTTTTT. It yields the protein CASSLSPPGHTGELFF.

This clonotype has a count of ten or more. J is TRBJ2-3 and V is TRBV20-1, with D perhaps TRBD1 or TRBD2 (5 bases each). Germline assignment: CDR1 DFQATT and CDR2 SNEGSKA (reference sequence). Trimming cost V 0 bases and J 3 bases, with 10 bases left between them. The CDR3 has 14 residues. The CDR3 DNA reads TGCAGTGCTAGAGATGGGGGTGGTACAGATACGCAGTATTTT. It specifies CSARDGGGTDTQYF.

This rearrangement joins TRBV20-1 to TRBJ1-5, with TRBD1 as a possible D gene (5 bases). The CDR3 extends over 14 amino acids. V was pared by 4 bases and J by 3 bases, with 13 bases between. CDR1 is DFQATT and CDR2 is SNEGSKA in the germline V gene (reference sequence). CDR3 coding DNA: TGCAGTGCTAATGGTCAGGGACCCAATCAGCCCCAGCATTTT. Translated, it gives CSANGQGPNQPQHF.

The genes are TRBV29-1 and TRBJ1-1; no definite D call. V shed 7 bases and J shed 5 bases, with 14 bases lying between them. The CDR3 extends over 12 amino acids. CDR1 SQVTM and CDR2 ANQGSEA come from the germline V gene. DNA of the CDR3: TGCAGCGGGACCCGGGGTTGGACTGAAGCTTTCTTT. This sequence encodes CSGTRGWTEAFF.